This TCR beta chain was captured in a study of T-cell reconstitution after alpha-beta-depleted transplantation in children. Regarding the study as a whole: Some patients showed high day-60 TCRbeta diversity, which derived from surviving recipient T cells and thymic progenitors. Several hundred graft clones that had expanded were reportedly the source of alpha-beta T cells about two months after transplant.

This clonotype is medium-sized within its sample. Antigen unknown. For TCRbeta, the library was prepared with unique molecular identifiers. TCRdb processed the PCR reads anew with MiXCR; each CDR3 protein has one entry. The table shows 15,000 to 20,000 distinct CDR3 sequences, with about 5% occurring only once. Trimming removed 8 bases from V and 4 bases from J, with 14 bases in between. The CDR3 has 14 amino acids. From germline, CDR1 is SGHAT and CDR2 FQNNGV. This receptor was identified in a boy between 10 and 17 years old with acute lymphoblastic leukemia, due to receive a stem cell transplant. The chain joins TRBV11-2 to TRBJ2-2; the D gene is possibly TRBD2 (7 bases). Sequenced material: PBMCs, taken before TCRalphabeta/CD19-depleted stem cell transplant. DNA of the CDR3: TGTGCCAGCCGCCTGGGGGGGCGCACCGGGGAGCTGTTTTTT. Protein sequence: CASRLGGRTGELFF. Combining the CDR3 with reference TRBV11-2 and TRBJ2-2 gives the whole variable domain EAGVAQSPRYKIIEKRQSVAFWCNPISGHATLYWYQQILGQGPKLLIQFQNNGVVDDSQLPKDRFSAERLKGVDSTLKIQPAKLEDSAVYLCASRLGGRTGELFFGEGSRLTVL.